The present T cell receptor (beta chain) was sequenced within a study of graft-versus-host responses after intestinal transplantation. Turning to the study itself: Tacrolimus plus steroids were given to all recipients for roughly three years, preceded by anti-thymocyte globulin induction. Study observations and caveats: Declines in HvG clones occurring early post-transplant were associated with peak circulating GvH clone levels.

In this sample, this clone turned up many times. The antigen remains unidentified. Generated by immunoSEQ multiplex PCR, the TCRdb table keeps only in-frame clones and is missing some. The table lists about 69,000 clones, 80% to 95% of them singletons. Germline V gene lookup returns CDR1 SNHLY and CDR2 FYNNEI. Trimming removed 0 bases at V and 7 bases at J, with 9 bases between. The CDR3 extends over 13 amino acids. This chain links TRBV2 with TRBJ1-1, with D possibly matching TRBD1 (6 bases). The TCR originated in a human patient who received an intestinal transplant, so some T cells may come from the graft donor. This specimen was bone marrow, taken 700 to 750 days after intestinal transplantation. The CDR3 bases are TGTGCCAGCAGTGAAGCACAGGGTCTTGAAGCTTTCTTT. The encoded protein is CASSEAQGLEAFF. Full variable domain (missing parts from reference TRBV2 and TRBJ1-1): EPEVTQTPSHQVTQMGQEVILRCVPISNHLYFYWYRQILGQKVEFLVSFYNNEISEKSEIFDDQFSVERPDGSNFTLKIRSTKLEDSAMYFCASSEAQGLEAFFGQGTRLTVV.